The entry below describes one T cell receptor beta chain. Its antigen remains unidentified. The data belong to a study of T cell clusters in autoimmune cytopenias. About 37,500 genome equivalents of blood DNA were amplified for TRB. The CDR3 covers 15 residues. CDR1 and CDR2 from the germline V gene are SGHTA and FQGNSA. Overall study findings and caveats: TRB repertoire shifts in secondary cytopenia and chronic lymphocytic leukemia mostly reflected lymphoma, not autoimmunity. Physiological T cell clusters of healthy donors were apparently absent in primary autoimmune cytopenia patients.

TRB was amplified by touch-down multiplex PCR, primer pools A and B combined. TCRdb re-analyzed the multiplex PCR reads; it lists each CDR3 protein once, without DNA. The listing contains approximately 7,000 distinct CDR3 sequences. The chain combines TRBV7-2 with TRBJ2-1; the D call of TRBD2 rests on TCRdb alone, since no DNA is present to check it. What was sequenced was peripheral blood. The clonotype comes from a human donor with an autoimmune cytopenia or autoimmune hepatitis (not recorded which). CDR3: CASSQTSGGAGEQFF. The full variable domain, with the rest looked up from reference TRBV7-2 and TRBJ2-1, is GAGVSQSPSNKVTEKGKDVELRCDPISGHTALYWYRQSLGQGLEFLIYFQGNSAPDKSGLPSDRFSAERTGGSVSTLTIQRTQQEDSAVYLCASSQTSGGAGEQFFGPGTRLTVL.